This T cell receptor beta chain was captured by sequencing in a study of control samples from healthy donors and cancer patients. Repertoires were generated with immunoSEQ multiplex PCR, while TCRdb's copy carries only in-frame clones and drops some. The sample has about 22,000 clones; roughly four fifths are singletons. With 3 bases clipped from V and 9 bases from J, the junction kept 3 bases outside the gene matches. This CDR3 comprises 14 residues. Germline V CDR1 and CDR2: MGHRA, YSYEKL. The chain links TRBV4-1 to TRBJ1-6, with 9 bases matching TRBD1. The specimen sequenced was PBMCs. The sequence came from a man between 60 and 75 years old with head and neck cancer. Here the CDR3 reads CASSHTGQGSPLHF. The CDR3 nucleotides read TGCGCCAGCAGCCATACGGGACAGGGTTCACCCCTCCACTTT.